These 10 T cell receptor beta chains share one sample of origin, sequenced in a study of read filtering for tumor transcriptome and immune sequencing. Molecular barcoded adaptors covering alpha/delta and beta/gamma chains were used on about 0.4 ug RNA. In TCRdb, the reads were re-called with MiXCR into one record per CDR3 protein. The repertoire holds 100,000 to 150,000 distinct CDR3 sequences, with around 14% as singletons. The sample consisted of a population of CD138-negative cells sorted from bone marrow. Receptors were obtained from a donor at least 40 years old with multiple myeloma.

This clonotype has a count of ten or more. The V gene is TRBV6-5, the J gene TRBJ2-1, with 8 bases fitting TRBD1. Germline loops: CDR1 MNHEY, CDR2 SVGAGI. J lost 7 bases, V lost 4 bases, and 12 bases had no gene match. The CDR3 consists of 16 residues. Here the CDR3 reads CASSSYGQGAKNEQFF. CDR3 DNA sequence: TGTGCCAGCAGTTCTTACGGGCAGGGGGCGAAGAATGAGCAGTTCTTC.

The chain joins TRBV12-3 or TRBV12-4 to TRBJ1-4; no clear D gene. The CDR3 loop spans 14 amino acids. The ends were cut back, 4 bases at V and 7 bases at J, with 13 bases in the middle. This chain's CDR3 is CASSWTPAGEKLFF. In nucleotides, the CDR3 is TGTGCCAGCAGTTGGACTCCTGCGGGTGAAAAACTGTTTTTT.

CDR3 sequence (DNA): TGTGCCAGCAGTTCCCAGTTGGAGGGACGCGAGCAGTACTTC. This sequence encodes CASSSQLEGREQYF. The V call is TRBV27, the J call TRBJ2-7; the D gene is possibly TRBD2 (6 bases). The CDR3 extends over 14 amino acids. With 4 bases removed from V and 6 bases from J, the gap between germline ends came to 16 bases. Germline V gives CDR1 MNHEY, CDR2 SMNVEV (reference sequence).

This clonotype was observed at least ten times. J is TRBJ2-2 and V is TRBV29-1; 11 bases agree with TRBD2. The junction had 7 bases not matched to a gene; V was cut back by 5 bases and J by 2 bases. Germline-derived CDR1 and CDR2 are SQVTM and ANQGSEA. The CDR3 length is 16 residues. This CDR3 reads CSVPTSGDVNTGELFF. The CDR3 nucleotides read TGCAGCGTTCCGACTAGCGGGGATGTTAACACCGGGGAGCTGTTTTTT.

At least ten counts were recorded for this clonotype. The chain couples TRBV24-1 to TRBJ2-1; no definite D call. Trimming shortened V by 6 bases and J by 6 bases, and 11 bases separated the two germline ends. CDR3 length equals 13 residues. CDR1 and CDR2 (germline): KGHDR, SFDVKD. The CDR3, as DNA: TGTGCCACCAGTTCAGACCCTCCCAATGAGCAGTTCTTC. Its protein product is CATSSDPPNEQFF.

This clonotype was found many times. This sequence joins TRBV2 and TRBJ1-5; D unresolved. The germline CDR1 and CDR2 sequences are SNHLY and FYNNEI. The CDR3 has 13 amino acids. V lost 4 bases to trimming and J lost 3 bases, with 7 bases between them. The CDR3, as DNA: TGTGCCAGCAGTGGGCAGTCCAATCAGCCCCAGCATTTT. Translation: CASSGQSNQPQHF.

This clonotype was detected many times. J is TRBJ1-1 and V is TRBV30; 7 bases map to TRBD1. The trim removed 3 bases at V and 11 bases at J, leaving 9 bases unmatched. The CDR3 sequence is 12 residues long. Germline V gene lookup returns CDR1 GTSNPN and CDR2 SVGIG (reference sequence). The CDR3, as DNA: TGTGCCTGGAGAGGGGGCAAAGGTAGTGCTTTCTTT. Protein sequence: CAWRGGKGSAFF.

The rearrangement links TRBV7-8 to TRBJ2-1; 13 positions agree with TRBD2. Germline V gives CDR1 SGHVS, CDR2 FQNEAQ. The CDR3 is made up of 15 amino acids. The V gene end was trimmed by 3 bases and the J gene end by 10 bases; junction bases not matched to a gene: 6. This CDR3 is CASSFGLAGVKEQFF. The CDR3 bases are TGTGCCAGCAGCTTCGGACTAGCGGGAGTTAAGGAGCAGTTCTTC.

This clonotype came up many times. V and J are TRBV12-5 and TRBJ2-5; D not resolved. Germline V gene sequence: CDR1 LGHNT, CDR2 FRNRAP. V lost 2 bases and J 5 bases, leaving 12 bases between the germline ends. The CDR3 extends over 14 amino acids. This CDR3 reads CASGLSLASETQYF. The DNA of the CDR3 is TGTGCTAGTGGTTTGAGCTTAGCAAGTGAGACCCAGTACTTC. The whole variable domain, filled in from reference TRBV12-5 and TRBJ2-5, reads DARVTQTPRHKVTEMGQEVTMRCQPILGHNTVFWYRQTMMQGLELLAYFRNRAPLDDSGMPKDRFSAEMPDATLATLKIQPSEPRDSAVYFCASGLSLASETQYFGPGTRLLVL.

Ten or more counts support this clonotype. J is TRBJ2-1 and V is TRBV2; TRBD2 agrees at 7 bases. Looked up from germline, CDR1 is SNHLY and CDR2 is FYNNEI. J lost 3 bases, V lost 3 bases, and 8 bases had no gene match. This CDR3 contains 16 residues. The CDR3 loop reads CASSEAGETNYNEQFF. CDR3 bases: TGTGCCAGCAGTGAGGCGGGAGAAACCAACTACAATGAGCAGTTCTTC.